One and the same sample provided the 21 T cell receptor beta chains below, sequenced in a study of blood T cell repertoires in COVID-19 (dated by TCRdb to 2020 to 2021). The method behind the library was the immunoSEQ multiplex PCR assay. TCRdb took this table from immuneACCESS and kept in-frame rearrangements with V and J called. Such tables lack part of the clones; where checked against another copy, unresolved V genes explain under half of the gap, and the rest is unexplained. Here the sample has approximately 24,000 clones; 86% occur a single time. The ten biggest clones cover 4.5% to 6.5% of the sample. Input material: peripheral blood. The origin of the receptors is a man in his fifties with active COVID-19.

This clone came up a few times. An end of the junction differs from the germline gene, which may be a read error. This chain links TRBV12-3 or TRBV12-4 with TRBJ2-5; tentative D call: TRBD2 (6 bases). There are 13 residues in the CDR3. The CDR3 DNA reads as TGTGCCAGCAGTTTAATGGGCGGGGAGATCCAGTACTTC. The encoded protein is CASSLMGGEIQYF.

V is TRBV12-3 or TRBV12-4 and J is TRBJ2-7, with D maybe TRBD1 (6 bases). The CDR3 has 12 amino acids. V was clipped by 5 bases and J by 6 bases, with 11 bases between them. The DNA of the CDR3 is TGTGCCAGCAGTCCGTCAGGGGTCGAGCAGTACTTC. As protein: CASSPSGVEQYF.

The chain joins TRBV11-3 to TRBJ2-1, with no clear D. The CDR3 is 12 amino acids. Germline-derived CDR1 and CDR2 are SGHNT and YENEEA. The V gene lost 0 bases and the J gene lost 7 bases, with 4 bases spanning the gap. CDR3 amino acids: CASSLDRNEQFF. The CDR3 coding sequence is TGTGCCAGCAGCTTAGATCGTAATGAGCAGTTCTTC. The full variable domain, completed using reference TRBV11-3 and TRBJ2-1, is EAGVVQSPRYKIIEKKQPVAFWCNPISGHNTLYWYLQNLGQGPELLIRYENEEAVDDSQLPKDRFSAERLKGVDSTLKIQPAELGDSAVYLCASSLDRNEQFFGPGTRLTVL.

The rearrangement joins TRBV27 to TRBJ2-7; D is possibly TRBD2 (6 bases). This CDR3 has 17 residues. Germline values: CDR1 MNHEY, CDR2 SMNVEV (reference sequence). V was pared by 0 bases and J by 7 bases, with 22 bases between. The CDR3 spells CASSLSYKGGLSGEQYF. CDR3 sequence (DNA): TGTGCCAGCAGTTTATCGTATAAGGGAGGACTCTCGGGAGAGCAGTACTTC.

This chain links TRBV5-1 with TRBJ2-1; 7 nucleotides align to TRBD2. Trimming removed 6 bases from V and 0 bases from J; junction bases left unmatched: 3. Germline assignment: CDR1 SGHRS and CDR2 YFSETQ. CDR3 size: 14 residues. The CDR3 DNA follows: TGCGCCAGCAAGCGGGATAGCTCCTACAATGAGCAGTTCTTC. The encoded protein is CASKRDSSYNEQFF.

This chain uses TRBV7-9 with TRBJ2-7; TRBD2 aligns across 10 bases. The CDR3 is 15 residues long. J gave up 7 bases and V 4 bases, and 10 bases lay outside the gene matches. The germline gives CDR1 SEHNR, CDR2 FQNEAQ (reference sequence). CDR3 nucleotides: TGTGCCAGCAGCTCACCGGGACTAGCGAAGGGTGAGCAGTACTTC. Its translation: CASSSPGLAKGEQYF.

V usage is TRBV5-1 and J usage is TRBJ2-1, with TRBD2 matching 10 bases. Looked up from germline, CDR1 is SGHRS and CDR2 is YFSETQ. This CDR3 is built from 13 residues. The ends lost 0 bases at V and 15 bases at J; junction bases unmatched: 6. CDR3 in DNA: TGCGCCAGCAGCTTGGTACTAGCGGGATCTAGGTTCTTC. Translation: CASSLVLAGSRFF. The full variable domain, with the rest looked up from reference TRBV5-1 and TRBJ2-1, is KAGVTQTPRYLIKTRGQQVTLSCSPISGHRSVSWYQQTPGQGLQFLFEYFSETQRNKGNFPGRFSGRQFSNSRSEMNVSTLELGDSALYLCASSLVLAGSRFFGPGTRLTVL.

The chain recombines TRBV9 with TRBJ1-6; no clear D gene. Trimming took 3 bases from V and 11 from J, leaving 12 bases between them. Germline V CDR1 and CDR2: SGDLS, YYNGEE. The length of the CDR3 is 13 residues. DNA of the CDR3: TGTGCCAGCAGCGCCACATCCGGGGCACCCCTCCACTTT. Translating gives CASSATSGAPLHF.

The rearrangement links TRBV5-6 to TRBJ2-1; D may be TRBD2 (5 bases). V gave up 0 bases and J gave up 7 bases, with 11 bases separating them. Germline lookup yields CDR1 SGHDT and CDR2 YYEEEE. This CDR3 region has 14 residues. The CDR3 coding sequence is TGTGCCAGCAGCTTGGAATTAGCGCTAAATGAGCAGTTCTTC. It specifies CASSLELALNEQFF.

The genes are TRBV7-2 and TRBJ2-1; D is uncertain. The germline V gene encodes CDR1 SGHTA and CDR2 FQGNSA. CDR3 length: 12 residues. Between the trimmed V and J ends, which lost 5 bases and 0 bases, there was a span of 2 bases. This chain's CDR3 is CASSHSYNEQFF. The CDR3 DNA follows: TGTGCCAGCAGCCACTCCTACAATGAGCAGTTCTTC.

The gene calls are TRBV3-1 (or the pseudogene TRBV3-2) and TRBJ1-1; 11 nucleotides align to TRBD1. With 4 bases clipped from V and 3 bases from J, the junction kept 1 base outside the gene matches. Germline lookup yields CDR1 LGHDT and CDR2 YNNKEL (reference sequence). CDR3 length equals 14 residues. DNA for the CDR3: TGTGCCAGCAGCCGGGGACAGGGGGACACTGAAGCTTTCTTT. Its protein is CASSRGQGDTEAFF.

The chain joins TRBV5-1 to TRBJ1-4; no reliable D call. The CDR3 loop spans 16 amino acids. V lost 0 bases to trimming and J lost 3 bases, with 12 bases between them. Germline V gene lookup returns CDR1 SGHRS and CDR2 YFSETQ. CDR3 nucleotide sequence: TGCGCCAGCAGCTTGGATCCGGGGTTAGCTAATGAAAAACTGTTTTTT. Translation: CASSLDPGLANEKLFF.

This clone was seen a handful of times. The chain has TRBV27 and TRBJ2-1; D remains unclear. Trimming pared 6 bases from V and 1 base from J, leaving 4 bases between. Germline-derived CDR1 and CDR2 are MNHEY and SMNVEV (reference sequence). CDR3 size: 12 residues. DNA of the CDR3: TGTGCCAGCAGCCCTTCCTACAATGAGCAGTTCTTC. Its protein product is CASSPSYNEQFF.

The V and J genes are TRBV6-2 or TRBV6-3 and TRBJ2-3; 12 bases agree with TRBD2. The CDR3 is 15 amino acids. Germline V gene data show CDR1 as MNHEY and CDR2 as SVGEGT. Trimming at V came to 4 bases and at J to 5 bases, leaving 4 bases not matched to a gene. CDR3 loop: CASSLPGLAGDTQYF. The CDR3 DNA reads as TGTGCCAGCAGTTTGCCGGGACTAGCGGGAGATACGCAGTATTTT.

The chain joins TRBV28 to TRBJ1-4; 9 bases are shared with TRBD1. CDR3 length equals 20 residues. Losses at the gene ends were 2 bases for V and 6 bases for J; bases not matched to a gene: 19. Germline lookup yields CDR1 MDHEN and CDR2 SYDVKM. CDR3 in amino acids: CASSLQIPGQGSGLDEKLFF. In DNA form, the CDR3 reads TGTGCCAGCAGTTTACAGATTCCGGGACAGGGATCGGGCCTGGATGAAAAACTGTTTTTT.

In nucleotides, the CDR3 is TGTGCCAGCAGCCTCGGGCGCTTCGGGGATACCGGGGAGCTGTTTTTT. Protein: CASSLGRFGDTGELFF. The chain has TRBV7-9 and TRBJ2-2; possible D gene TRBD2, 5 bases. V was trimmed by 5 bases and J by 5 bases, leaving 18 bases between them. The CDR3 consists of 16 residues. The germline gives CDR1 SEHNR, CDR2 FQNEAQ (reference sequence).

The V gene is TRBV5-6, the J gene TRBJ1-2; no clear D. Germline V gives CDR1 SGHDT, CDR2 YYEEEE. Trimming removed 0 bases at V and 10 bases at J, with 13 bases between. The CDR3 spans 13 residues. The CDR3 coding sequence is TGTGCCAGCAGCTTGGGATGGGGAGGTGACTACACCTTC. Translated, it gives CASSLGWGGDYTF.

This chain joins TRBV4-3 and TRBJ2-3, with 12 nucleotides matching TRBD2. This CDR3 spans 16 amino acids. The V gene end was trimmed by 2 bases and the J gene end by 2 bases; junction bases not matched to a gene: 2. The germline CDR1 and CDR2 sequences are LGHNA and YSLEER. CDR3 in amino acids: CASSQTSGGITDTQYF. Written as DNA, the CDR3 is TGCGCCAGCAGCCAAACTAGCGGGGGGATCACAGATACGCAGTATTTT.

The chain couples TRBV6-2 or TRBV6-3 to TRBJ2-7; possible D gene TRBD2, 5 bases. The CDR3 has 15 residues. Between the trimmed V and J ends, which lost 0 bases and 2 bases, there was a span of 11 bases. Germline CDR1 reads MNHEY; CDR2 reads SVGEGT. DNA of the CDR3: TGTGCCAGCAGTTACTCTCGACCGGGAACCTACGAGCAGTACTTC. Amino acid sequence: CASSYSRPGTYEQYF.

The rearrangement links TRBV19 to TRBJ1-5; possibly TRBD1 for D (5 bases). Trimming took off 3 bases at V and 6 bases at J, with 18 bases between the two ends. CDR3 length equals 16 residues. In germline, CDR1 is LNHDA, CDR2 SQIVND (reference sequence). CDR3 loop: CASSIPPIGVGQPQHF. The CDR3 DNA reads as TGTGCCAGTAGTATCCCCCCAATAGGGGTTGGTCAGCCCCAGCATTTT.

This rearrangement joins TRBV2 to TRBJ1-2, with TRBD1 matching over 8 bases. Unmatched junction bases numbered 12, after V lost 8 bases and J lost 4 bases. The germline gives CDR1 SNHLY, CDR2 FYNNEI. CDR3 length equals 15 residues. The CDR3 protein is CASSYRGQGVYGYTF. CDR3 sequence (DNA): TGTGCCAGCTCCTACCGAGGACAGGGAGTCTATGGCTACACCTTC.